One T cell receptor (beta chain) is described in this entry. V lost 1 base to trimming and J lost 5 bases, with 17 bases between them. From germline, CDR1 is SEHNR and CDR2 FQNEAQ (reference sequence). This CDR3 is 17 amino acids long. This entry is derived from a study of blood T cell repertoires in COVID-19. Study information: T cells, B-cell-depleted T cells, or PBMCs provided the cDNA or gDNA that served as material.

Clones were read by immunoSEQ multiplex PCR, and TCRdb kept only the in-frame ones, dropping some. Here the sample spans 200,000 to 300,000 clones, 86% being singletons. The recovered donors of Cohort 3 showed two negative PCRs, clearance, or symptom resolution. The gene calls are TRBV7-9 and TRBJ1-4, with a tentative D call TRBD1 (5 bases). The source of this sequence is a woman between 18 and 30 years old who had recovered from COVID-19. The sample comprised PBMCs or T cells enriched from blood (not recorded which). The CDR3 region is CASSLVGQGLTNEKLFF. The DNA for the CDR3 is TGTGCCAGCAGCTTAGTCGGTCAGGGATTAACCAATGAAAAACTGTTTTTT.